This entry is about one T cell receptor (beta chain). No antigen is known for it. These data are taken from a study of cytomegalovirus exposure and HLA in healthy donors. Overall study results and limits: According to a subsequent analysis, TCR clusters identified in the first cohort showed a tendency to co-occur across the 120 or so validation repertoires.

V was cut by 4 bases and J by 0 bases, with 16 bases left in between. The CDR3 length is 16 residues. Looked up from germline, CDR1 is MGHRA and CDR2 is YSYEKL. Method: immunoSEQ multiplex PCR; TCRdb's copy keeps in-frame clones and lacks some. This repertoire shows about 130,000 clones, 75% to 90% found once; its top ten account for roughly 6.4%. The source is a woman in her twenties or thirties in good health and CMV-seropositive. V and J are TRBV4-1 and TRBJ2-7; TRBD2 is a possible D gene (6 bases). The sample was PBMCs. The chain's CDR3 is CASSLRAGTNSYEQYF. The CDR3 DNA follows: TGCGCCAGCAGCCTAAGAGCGGGTACTAACTCCTACGAGCAGTACTTC.